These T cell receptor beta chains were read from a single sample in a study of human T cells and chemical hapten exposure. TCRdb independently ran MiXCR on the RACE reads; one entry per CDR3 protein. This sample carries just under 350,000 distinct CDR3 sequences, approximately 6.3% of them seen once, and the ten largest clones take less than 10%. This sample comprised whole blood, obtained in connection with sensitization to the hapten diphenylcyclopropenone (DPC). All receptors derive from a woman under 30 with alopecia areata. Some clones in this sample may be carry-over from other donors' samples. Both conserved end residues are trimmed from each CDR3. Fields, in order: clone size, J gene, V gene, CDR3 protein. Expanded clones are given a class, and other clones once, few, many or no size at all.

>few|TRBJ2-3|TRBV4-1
ASSQEGPAGGRTDTQY
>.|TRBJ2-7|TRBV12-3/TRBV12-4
ASSMKTSGGEQY
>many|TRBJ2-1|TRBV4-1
ASSQERSWGGSSYNEQF
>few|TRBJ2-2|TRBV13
ASSLGRGGTGELF
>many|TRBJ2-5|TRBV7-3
ASSLGSGAQETQY
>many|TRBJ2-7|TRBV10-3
AISATNEQY
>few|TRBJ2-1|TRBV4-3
ASSQDRRLAGHNEQF
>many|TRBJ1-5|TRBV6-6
ASRGADSNQPQH
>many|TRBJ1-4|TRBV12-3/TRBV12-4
ASSLGGNEKLF
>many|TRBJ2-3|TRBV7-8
ATASAGVGDTQY
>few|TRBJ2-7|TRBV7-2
ASSLQTSGVGEQY
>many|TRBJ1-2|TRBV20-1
SADGRDRGPGGYT
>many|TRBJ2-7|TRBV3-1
ASSQEMAASYEQY
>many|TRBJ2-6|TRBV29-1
SVEGIRSGANVLT
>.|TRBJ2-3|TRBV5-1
ASSFGVLTDTQY
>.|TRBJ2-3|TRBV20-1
SAWGSTSTDTQY
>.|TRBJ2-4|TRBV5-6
ASSLAVAKNIQY
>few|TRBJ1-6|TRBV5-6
ASSRFAGQRSPLH
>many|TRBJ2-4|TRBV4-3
ASSQASGTPGDIQY
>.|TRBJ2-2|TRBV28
ASSLSQTGELF
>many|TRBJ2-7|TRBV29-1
SVELGQGGLYEQY